The TCR beta chain described here comes from a study of blood T cell repertoires in COVID-19. At the level of the study: T cells, B-cell-depleted T cells, or PBMCs provided the cDNA or gDNA that served as material.

Study processing details: Nucleated cell number was recorded as an estimate derived from reference gene primer amplification. Assay: immunoSEQ multiplex PCR; the TCRdb copy retains only in-frame clones and omits some. V and J calls and clone size are copied from that table; D and trimming were computed from the DNA. The table has approximately 150,000 clones, 65% to 85% seen once; the top ten hold around 9%. One Seattle source followed patients from active infection through their disease course. The receptor was derived from a man aged 25-45 years with COVID-19, enrolled during active disease. Sequenced: peripheral blood.

CDR3 nucleotides: TGTGCCAGCAGCCCAGGCCTCTACGAGCAGTACTTC. It yields the protein CASSPGLYEQYF. The rearrangement links TRBV3-1 (or the pseudogene TRBV3-2) to TRBJ2-7, with D hard to call. Germline CDR1 is LGHDT and CDR2 is YNNKEL (reference sequence). V dropped 4 bases and J dropped 3 bases, with 7 bases sitting between them. CDR3 size: 12 residues.